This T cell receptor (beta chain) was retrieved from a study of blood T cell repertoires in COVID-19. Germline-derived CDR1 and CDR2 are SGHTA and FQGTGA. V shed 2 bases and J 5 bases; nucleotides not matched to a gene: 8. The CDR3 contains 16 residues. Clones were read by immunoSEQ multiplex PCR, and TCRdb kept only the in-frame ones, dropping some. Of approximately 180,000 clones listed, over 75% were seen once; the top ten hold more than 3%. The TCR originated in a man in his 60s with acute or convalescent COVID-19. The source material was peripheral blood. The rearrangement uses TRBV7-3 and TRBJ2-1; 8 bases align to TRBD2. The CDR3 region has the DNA TGTGCCAGCAGCTTAGCGGGCGGGAGGAACGACAATGAGCAGTTCTTC. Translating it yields CASSLAGGRNDNEQFF.